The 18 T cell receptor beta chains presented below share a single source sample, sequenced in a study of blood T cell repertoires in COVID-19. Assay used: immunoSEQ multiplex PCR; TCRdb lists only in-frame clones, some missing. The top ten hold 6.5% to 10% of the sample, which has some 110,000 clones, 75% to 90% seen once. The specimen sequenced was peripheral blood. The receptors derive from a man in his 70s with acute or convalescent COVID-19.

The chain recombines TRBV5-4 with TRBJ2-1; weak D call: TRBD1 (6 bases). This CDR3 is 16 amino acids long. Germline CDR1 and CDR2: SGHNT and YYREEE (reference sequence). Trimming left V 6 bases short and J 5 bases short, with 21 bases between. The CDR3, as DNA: TGTGCCAGCAACCAGGGTAGAGGGGGTCGAAACAATGAGCAGTTCTTC. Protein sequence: CASNQGRGGRNNEQFF.

CDR3: CASSQDSSRVNEKLFF. CDR3 bases: TGTGCCAGCAGCCAAGATTCGTCCAGGGTGAATGAAAAACTGTTTTTT. The rearrangement uses TRBV14 and TRBJ1-4; the D gene is possibly TRBD1 (5 bases). Germline V lookup: CDR1 SGHDN, CDR2 FVKESK. V shed 0 bases and J shed 5 bases, with 13 bases lying between them. This CDR3 is built from 16 residues.

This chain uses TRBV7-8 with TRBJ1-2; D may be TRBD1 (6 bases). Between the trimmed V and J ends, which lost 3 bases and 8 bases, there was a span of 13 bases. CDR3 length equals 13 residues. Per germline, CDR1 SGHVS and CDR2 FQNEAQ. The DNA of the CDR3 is TGTGCCAGCAGCTTTTGGACCACAGGGGGCTACACCTTC. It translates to CASSFWTTGGYTF.

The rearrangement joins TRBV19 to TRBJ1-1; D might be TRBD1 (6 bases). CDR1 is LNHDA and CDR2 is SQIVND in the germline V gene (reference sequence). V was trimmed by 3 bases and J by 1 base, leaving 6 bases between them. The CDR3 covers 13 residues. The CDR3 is CASSMGQNTEAFF. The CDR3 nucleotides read TGTGCCAGTAGTATGGGACAGAACACTGAAGCTTTCTTT.

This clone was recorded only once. CDR3 sequence: CASSQERGQGSGYTF. The CDR3 DNA is TGCGCCAGCAGCCAAGAGAGGGGACAGGGCTCTGGCTACACCTTC. The rearrangement joins TRBV4-1 to TRBJ1-2; 9 bases are a match to TRBD1. Germline CDR1 MGHRA, CDR2 YSYEKL. The CDR3 runs to 15 residues. Trimming cost V 0 bases and J 7 bases; bases outside gene matches: 6.

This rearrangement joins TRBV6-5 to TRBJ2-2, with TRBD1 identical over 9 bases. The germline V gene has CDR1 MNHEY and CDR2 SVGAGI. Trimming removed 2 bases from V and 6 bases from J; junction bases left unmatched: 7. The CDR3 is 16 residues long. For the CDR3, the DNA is TGTGCCAGCAGTTACCCCGGACAGGGGATCGCCGGGGAGCTGTTTTTT. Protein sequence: CASSYPGQGIAGELFF.

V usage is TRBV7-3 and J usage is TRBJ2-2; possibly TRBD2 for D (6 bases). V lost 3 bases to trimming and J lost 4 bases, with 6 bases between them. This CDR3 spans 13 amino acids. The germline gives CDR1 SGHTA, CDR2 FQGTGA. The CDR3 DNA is TGTGCCAGCAGCTTCGGGGGCACCGGGGAGCTGTTTTTT. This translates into CASSFGGTGELFF.

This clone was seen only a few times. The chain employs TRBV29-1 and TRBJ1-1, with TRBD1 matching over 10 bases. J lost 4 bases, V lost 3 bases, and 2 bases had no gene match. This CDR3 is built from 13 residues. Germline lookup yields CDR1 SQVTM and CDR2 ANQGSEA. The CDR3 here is CSVDRDRGTEAFF. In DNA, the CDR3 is TGCAGCGTTGACCGGGACAGGGGCACTGAAGCTTTCTTT.

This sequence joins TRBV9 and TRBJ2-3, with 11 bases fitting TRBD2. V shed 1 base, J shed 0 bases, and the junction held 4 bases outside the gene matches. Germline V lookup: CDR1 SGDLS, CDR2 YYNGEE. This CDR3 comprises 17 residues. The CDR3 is CASSVTSGGFSTDTQYF. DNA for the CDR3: TGTGCCAGCAGCGTAACTAGCGGGGGTTTTAGCACAGATACGCAGTATTTT.

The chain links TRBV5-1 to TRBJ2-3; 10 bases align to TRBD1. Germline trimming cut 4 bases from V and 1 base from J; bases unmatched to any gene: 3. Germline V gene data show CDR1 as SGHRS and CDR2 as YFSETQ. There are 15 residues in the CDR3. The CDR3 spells CASSVGQGGTDTQYF. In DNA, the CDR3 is TGCGCCAGCAGCGTTGGACAGGGGGGCACAGATACGCAGTATTTT.

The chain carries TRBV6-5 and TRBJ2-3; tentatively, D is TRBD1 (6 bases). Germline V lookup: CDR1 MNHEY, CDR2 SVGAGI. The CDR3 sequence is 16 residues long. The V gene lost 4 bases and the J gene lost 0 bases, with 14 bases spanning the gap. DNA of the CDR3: TGTGCCAGCAGTTTCCGACAGGCCACTAGCACAGATACGCAGTATTTT. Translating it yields CASSFRQATSTDTQYF.

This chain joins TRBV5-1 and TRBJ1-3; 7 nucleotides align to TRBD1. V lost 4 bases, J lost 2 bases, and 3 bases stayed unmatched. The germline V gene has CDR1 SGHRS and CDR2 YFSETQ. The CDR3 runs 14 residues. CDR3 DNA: TGCGCCAGCAGCGTGACAGGGCCTGGAAACACCATATATTTT. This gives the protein CASSVTGPGNTIYF.

The CDR3 nucleotides are TGTGCCAGCAGCCAAGGTAGCGGGAGGGATACGCAGTATTTT. Protein: CASSQGSGRDTQYF. The chain employs TRBV4-2 and TRBJ2-3, with TRBD2 identical over 10 bases. The CDR3 sequence is 14 residues long. Trimming cost V 1 base and J 6 bases; bases outside gene matches: 1. CDR1 and CDR2 from the germline V gene are LGHNA and YNFKEQ.

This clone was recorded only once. The CDR3 sequence is CASSQEGTGQETQYF. DNA of the CDR3: TGCGCCAGCAGCCAAGAGGGGACAGGGCAAGAGACCCAGTACTTC. The chain carries TRBV4-1 and TRBJ2-5, with 9 bases lining up with TRBD1. Unmatched junction bases numbered 1, after V lost 0 bases and J lost 2 bases. The germline gives CDR1 MGHRA, CDR2 YSYEKL. CDR3 length: 15 amino acids.

CDR3 sequence (DNA): TGTGCCATCAGTGAGACAGGGAACACTGAAGCTTTCTTT. It encodes CAISETGNTEAFF. This chain connects TRBV10-3 to TRBJ1-1; maybe TRBD1 (5 bases). Germline V gene lookup returns CDR1 ENHRY and CDR2 SYGVKD. Trimming shortened V by 2 bases and J by 1 base, and 5 bases separated the two germline ends. The length of the CDR3 is 13 residues.

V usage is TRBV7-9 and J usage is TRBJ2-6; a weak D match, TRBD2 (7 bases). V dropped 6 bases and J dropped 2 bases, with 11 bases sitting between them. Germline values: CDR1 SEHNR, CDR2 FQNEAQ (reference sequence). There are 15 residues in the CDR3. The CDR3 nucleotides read TGTGCCAGCAGTCCGGGGGGCGCTGGGGCCAACGTCCTGACTTTC. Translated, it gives CASSPGGAGANVLTF.

The CDR3 loop is CATSDGARTQYF. CDR3 nucleotides: TGTGCCACCAGTGATGGGGCCCGGACGCAGTATTTT. This chain uses TRBV24-1 with TRBJ2-3; tentatively, D is TRBD1 (5 bases). The CDR3 is 12 residues long. Trimming removed 3 bases at V and 9 bases at J, with 9 bases between. CDR1 and CDR2 (germline): KGHDR, SFDVKD.

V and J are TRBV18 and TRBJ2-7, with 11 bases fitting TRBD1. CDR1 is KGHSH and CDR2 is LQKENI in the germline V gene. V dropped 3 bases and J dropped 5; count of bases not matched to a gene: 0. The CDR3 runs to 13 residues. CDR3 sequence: CASSPGQGDEQYF. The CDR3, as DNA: TGTGCCAGCTCACCGGGACAGGGGGACGAGCAGTACTTC.